The rows below give T cell receptor beta chains drawn from one sample of a study of T cells in Graves' hyperthyroidism and ophthalmopathy. TCRdb called the multiplex PCR reads again in MiXCR, with one record for every CDR3 protein. The table lists roughly 360,000 distinct CDR3 sequences, about 13% of them singletons, with less than 25% in the top ten. Sequencing was performed on blood. Receptors originate from a man aged 25-40 years with Graves' hyperthyroidism that later progressed to Graves' ophthalmopathy. Both conserved end residues are part of each CDR3. Fields, in order: CDR3 protein, V gene, D gene, J gene. D genes are given only for firm matches.

CAGLQDFGNTIYF | TRBV2 | . | TRBJ1-3
CSARGVIGAEAFF | TRBV20-1 | . | TRBJ1-1
CASSRKGHRGYEQYF | TRBV7-9 | . | TRBJ2-7
CSALGQGATDTQYF | TRBV20-1 | TRBD1 | TRBJ2-3
CASSHRGAGNTIYF | TRBV19 | TRBD1 | TRBJ1-3
CASRTGDGYTF | TRBV12-3/TRBV12-4 | TRBD1 | TRBJ1-2
CASSRQGATNEKLFF | TRBV7-2 | TRBD1 | TRBJ1-4
CASSFRGNYEQYF | TRBV12-3/TRBV12-4 | . | TRBJ2-7
CATSSLGPTYEQYF | TRBV15 | . | TRBJ2-7
CASSTSGVNQPQHF | TRBV18 | . | TRBJ1-5
CASSPPNESPYEQYF | TRBV18 | . | TRBJ2-7
CASRDDRARGQPQHF | TRBV6-1 | TRBD1 | TRBJ1-5
CASSVDPGGELFF | TRBV9 | . | TRBJ2-2
CASSFRTGLVSGANVLTF | TRBV28 | . | TRBJ2-6
CASSLSGELFF | TRBV12-3/TRBV12-4 | . | TRBJ2-2
CASSLERPRPQNTEAFF | TRBV11-2 | . | TRBJ1-1
CASSFYRDRVNGYTF | TRBV5-1 | TRBD1 | TRBJ1-2
CASSSSGGPLGEQFF | TRBV7-8 | TRBD2 | TRBJ2-1
CATKRDRSINTEAFF | TRBV6-1 | TRBD1 | TRBJ1-1